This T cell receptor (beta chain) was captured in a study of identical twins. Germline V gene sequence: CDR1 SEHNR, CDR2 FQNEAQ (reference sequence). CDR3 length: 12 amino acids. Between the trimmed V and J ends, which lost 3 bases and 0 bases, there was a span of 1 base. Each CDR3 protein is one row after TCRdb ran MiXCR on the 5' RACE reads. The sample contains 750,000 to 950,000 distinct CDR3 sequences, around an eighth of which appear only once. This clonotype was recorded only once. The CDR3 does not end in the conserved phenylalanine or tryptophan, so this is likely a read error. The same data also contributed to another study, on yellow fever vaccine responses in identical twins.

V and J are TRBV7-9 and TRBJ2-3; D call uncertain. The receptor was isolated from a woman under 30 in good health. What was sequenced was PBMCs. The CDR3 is CASSFSTDTQYY. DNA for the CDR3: TGTGCCAGCAGCTTCAGCACAGATACGCAGTATTAT.